This TCR beta chain was captured by sequencing in a study of shared clonotypes between healthy human individuals. CD45RO-negative CD8 cells positively selected for CCR7 made up the naive population, which excluded terminally differentiated effector memory CD45RA+ cells. With 1 base removed from V and 5 bases from J, the gap between germline ends came to 11 bases. This CDR3 region has 15 residues. Germline CDR1 KGHSH, CDR2 LQKENI. The method was immunoSEQ multiplex PCR; TCRdb's version includes in-frame clones alone and lacks a portion of them. The profile shows hundreds of thousands of clones, 90% to 95% of them singletons.

This TCR was sampled from a man aged 25-45 years in good health. The chain employs TRBV18 and TRBJ2-2; D gene unclear. Sequences were obtained from naive CD8+ T cells sorted from blood. As DNA, the CDR3 is TGTGCCAGCTCACCACAAAGTTATGAGACCGGGGAGCTGTTTTTT. It encodes CASSPQSYETGELFF.